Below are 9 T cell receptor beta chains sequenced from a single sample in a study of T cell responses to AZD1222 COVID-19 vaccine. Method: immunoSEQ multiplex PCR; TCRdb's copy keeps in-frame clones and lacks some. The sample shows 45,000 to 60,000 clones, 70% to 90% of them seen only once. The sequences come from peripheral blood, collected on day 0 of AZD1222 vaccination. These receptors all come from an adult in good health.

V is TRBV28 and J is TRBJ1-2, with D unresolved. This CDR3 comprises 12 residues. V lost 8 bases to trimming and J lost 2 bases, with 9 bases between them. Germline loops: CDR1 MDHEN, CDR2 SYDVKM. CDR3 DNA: TGTGCCAGCGGCGACGGGAACTATGGCTACACCTTC. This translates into CASGDGNYGYTF.

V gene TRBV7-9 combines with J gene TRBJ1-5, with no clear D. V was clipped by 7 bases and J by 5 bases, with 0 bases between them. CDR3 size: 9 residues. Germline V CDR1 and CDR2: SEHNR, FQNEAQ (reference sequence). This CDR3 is CASNQPQHF. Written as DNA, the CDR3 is TGTGCCAGCAATCAGCCCCAGCATTTT.

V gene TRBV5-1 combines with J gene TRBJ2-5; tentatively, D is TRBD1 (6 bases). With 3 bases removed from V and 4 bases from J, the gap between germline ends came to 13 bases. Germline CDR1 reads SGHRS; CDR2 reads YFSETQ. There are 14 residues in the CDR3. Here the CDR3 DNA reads TGCGCCAGCAGCTCGGGGACATTTTTAGAGACCCAGTACTTC. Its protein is CASSSGTFLETQYF.

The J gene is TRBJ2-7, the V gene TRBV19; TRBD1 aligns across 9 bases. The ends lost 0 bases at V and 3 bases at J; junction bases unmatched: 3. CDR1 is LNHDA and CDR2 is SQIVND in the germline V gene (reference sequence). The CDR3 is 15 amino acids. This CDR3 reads CASSIDGTGFYEQYF. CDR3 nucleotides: TGTGCCAGTAGTATAGATGGGACAGGGTTCTACGAGCAGTACTTC.

CDR3 residues: CASSELGTKATNYGYTF. CDR3 coding DNA: TGTGCCAGCAGTGAATTAGGGACAAAAGCAACTAACTATGGCTACACCTTC. The V gene is TRBV25-1, the J gene TRBJ1-2, with D perhaps matching TRBD1 (6 bases). Germline assignment: CDR1 MGHDK and CDR2 SYGVNS. With 1 base removed from V and 0 bases from J, the gap between germline ends came to 15 bases. This CDR3 comprises 17 residues.

The CDR3 DNA sequence: TGTGCCAGCACCCCAGACAGGTACGAGCAGTACTTC. It specifies CASTPDRYEQYF. The chain has TRBV28 and TRBJ2-7, with D possibly matching TRBD1 (6 bases). Trimming stripped 7 bases from V and 4 bases from J, with 11 bases between. Germline CDR1 reads MDHEN; CDR2 reads SYDVKM. This CDR3 is 12 amino acids long.

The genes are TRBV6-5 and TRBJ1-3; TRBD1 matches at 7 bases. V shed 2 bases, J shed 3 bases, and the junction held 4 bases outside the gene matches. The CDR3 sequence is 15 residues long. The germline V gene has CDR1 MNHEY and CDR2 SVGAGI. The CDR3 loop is CASSYGRGFGNTIYF. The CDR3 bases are TGTGCCAGCAGTTACGGCAGGGGGTTTGGAAACACCATATATTTT.

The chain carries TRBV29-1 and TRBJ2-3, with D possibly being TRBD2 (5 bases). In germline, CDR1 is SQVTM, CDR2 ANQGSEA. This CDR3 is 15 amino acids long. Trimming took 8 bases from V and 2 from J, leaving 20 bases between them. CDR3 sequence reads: CSLLIPGYPTDTQYF. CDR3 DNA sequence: TGCAGCCTCTTGATCCCGGGGTACCCCACAGATACGCAGTATTTT.

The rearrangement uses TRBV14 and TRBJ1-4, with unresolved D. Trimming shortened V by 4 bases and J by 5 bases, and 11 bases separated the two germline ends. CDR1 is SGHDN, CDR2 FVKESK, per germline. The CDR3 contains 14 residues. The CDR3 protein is CASSPRTGNEKLFF. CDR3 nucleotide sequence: TGTGCCAGCAGCCCCCGGACTGGAAATGAAAAACTGTTTTTT. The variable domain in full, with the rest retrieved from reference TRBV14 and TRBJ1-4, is EAGVTQFPSHSVIEKGQTVTLRCDPISGHDNLYWYRRVMGKEIKFLLHFVKESKQDESGMPNNRFLAERTGGTYSTLKVQPAELEDSGVYFCASSPRTGNEKLFFGSGTQLSVL.